These 20 T cell receptor beta chains share one sample of origin, sequenced in a study of cytomegalovirus exposure and HLA in healthy donors. A multiplex PCR was run with 60 Vbeta primers and 13 Jbeta primers. The repertoire was sequenced with immunoSEQ multiplex PCR; TCRdb's copy has only in-frame clones and lacks some. The table has tens of thousands of clones, about 89% seen once. What was sequenced was PBMCs. The receptors derive from a man aged 30 to 45 in good health and CMV-seropositive.

This clone has only one observation. V is TRBV5-1 and J is TRBJ1-2, with a tentative D call TRBD1 (6 bases). The CDR3 is 17 residues long. The V gene's germline CDR1 is SGHRS and CDR2 YFSETQ. Trimming took off 0 bases at V and 3 bases at J, with 18 bases between the two ends. CDR3 in amino acids: CASSLGLGAVVDYGYTF. CDR3 DNA: TGCGCCAGCAGCTTGGGGCTGGGGGCAGTGGTAGACTATGGCTACACCTTC.

This clone was detected a few times. The chain couples TRBV5-5 to TRBJ2-1, with 8 positions matching TRBD2. Per germline, CDR1 SGHKS and CDR2 YYEKEE (reference sequence). Trimming took 1 base from V and 4 from J; bases not matched to a gene: 10. This CDR3 has 17 amino acids. CDR3 protein: CASSLLAGGSLYNEQFF. As DNA, the CDR3 is TGTGCCAGCAGCTTGCTGGCGGGAGGAAGTCTTTACAATGAGCAGTTCTTC.

This clone has a single count. The chain links TRBV27 to TRBJ1-1, with D hard to call. V dropped 2 bases and J dropped 0 bases, with 16 bases sitting between them. The V gene's germline CDR1 is MNHEY and CDR2 SMNVEV (reference sequence). The CDR3 is 17 residues long. CDR3 in amino acids: CASSLGPGPELNTEAFF. The CDR3 DNA is TGTGCCAGCAGTTTAGGTCCGGGTCCGGAATTGAACACTGAAGCTTTCTTT.

This clone occurred once. V is TRBV30 and J is TRBJ2-2, with 7 nucleotides matching TRBD2. CDR3 size: 14 residues. V lost 3 bases, J lost 4 bases, and 5 bases stayed unmatched. Germline assignment: CDR1 GTSNPN and CDR2 SVGIG (reference sequence). This CDR3 is CAWRWGRATGELFF. CDR3 bases: TGTGCCTGGAGATGGGGGAGGGCCACCGGGGAGCTGTTTTTT.

The rearrangement links TRBV28 to TRBJ2-7; unclear D gene. CDR1 and CDR2 (germline): MDHEN, SYDVKM. The CDR3 length is 14 residues. Trimming removed 3 bases from V and 2 bases from J, with 11 bases in between. CDR3 sequence reads: CASSLNLPPYEQYF. DNA of the CDR3: TGTGCCAGCAGTTTGAACCTACCCCCCTACGAGCAGTACTTC.

This clone was seen only once. The genes are TRBV30 and TRBJ1-2, with a tentative D call TRBD1 (5 bases). CDR1 and CDR2 (germline): GTSNPN, SVGIG (reference sequence). This CDR3 contains 13 residues. V lost 1 base and J lost 3, with 9 bases in between. The CDR3 DNA follows: TGTGCCTGGAGTGAGGGGACTTACTATGGCTACACCTTC. This encodes CAWSEGTYYGYTF.

In its sample, this clone was seen a few times. Other DNA sequences in this specimen translate into the identical CDR3. This sequence joins TRBV9 and TRBJ1-5; D is uncertain. V was pared by 0 bases and J by 0 bases, with 7 bases between. CDR3 length: 15 residues. From germline, CDR1 is SGDLS and CDR2 YYNGEE. The CDR3 sequence: CASSVVPDSNQPQHF. The DNA of the CDR3 is TGTGCCAGCAGCGTAGTCCCAGATAGCAATCAGCCCCAGCATTTT.

The rearrangement uses TRBV7-9 and TRBJ2-1; TRBD2 agrees at 8 bases. CDR1 and CDR2 (germline): SEHNR, FQNEAQ (reference sequence). This CDR3 is 11 amino acids long. The V segment lost 7 bases and the J segment 9 bases; nucleotides outside the gene matches: 2. Here the CDR3 reads CASNRGGEQFF. In nucleotides, the CDR3 is TGTGCCAGCAACCGGGGGGGTGAGCAGTTCTTC.

The chain couples TRBV2 to TRBJ2-7; unclear D gene. CDR1 and CDR2 from the germline V gene are SNHLY and FYNNEI. The CDR3 is 13 residues long. Trimming removed 2 bases at V and 5 bases at J, with 10 bases between. DNA of the CDR3: TGTGCCAGCAGTGAACTCTTGGCCAACGAGCAGTACTTC. Protein: CASSELLANEQYF.

CDR3 in DNA: TGTGCCAGCTCACCTCAAGGGGTGAACACTGAAGCTTTCTTT. This gives the protein CASSPQGVNTEAFF. This chain joins TRBV18 and TRBJ1-1; D may be TRBD1 (5 bases). This CDR3 is built from 14 residues. Trimming stripped 3 bases from V and 0 bases from J, with 8 bases between. Germline V CDR1 and CDR2: KGHSH, LQKENI.

The genes are TRBV25-1 and TRBJ1-1, with D uncertain. The germline gives CDR1 MGHDK, CDR2 SYGVNS. The CDR3 is made up of 15 amino acids. Trimming removed 4 bases from V and 8 bases from J, with 20 bases in between. The CDR3 DNA reads as TGTGCCAGCAGTGCATCGCCGGGTGGTAGCGGCGAAGCTTTCTTT. Translation gives CASSASPGGSGEAFF.

The genes are TRBV6-5 and TRBJ2-7; 8 positions agree with TRBD1. Germline CDR1 and CDR2: MNHEY and SVGAGI. CDR3 length: 14 amino acids. Losses at the gene ends were 2 bases for V and 6 bases for J; bases not matched to a gene: 6. Here the CDR3 reads CASSYGAGGTEQYF. CDR3 DNA sequence: TGTGCCAGCAGTTACGGGGCAGGGGGCACCGAGCAGTACTTC.

The table lists this clone with a count of one. The chain carries TRBV7-8 and TRBJ1-5; no clear D gene. Germline V gives CDR1 SGHVS, CDR2 FQNEAQ. The CDR3 runs 14 residues. V was shortened by 5 bases and J by 1 base, with 9 bases between the two germline ends. The CDR3 is CASSHGGSNQPQHF. For the CDR3, the DNA is TGTGCCAGCAGCCACGGAGGCAGCAATCAGCCCCAGCATTTT.

This sequence joins TRBV7-8 and TRBJ2-6, with 11 positions matching TRBD2. This CDR3 is 21 amino acids long. Germline values: CDR1 SGHVS, CDR2 FQNEAQ. The junction had 13 bases not matched to a gene; V was cut back by 2 bases and J by 1 base. The CDR3 region has the DNA TGTGCCAGCAGCTTAAGGGACAGGGTGTTAGCGGGAGGGTCTGGGGCCAACGTCCTGACTTTC. This sequence encodes CASSLRDRVLAGGSGANVLTF. The whole variable domain, filled in from reference TRBV7-8 and TRBJ2-6, reads GAGVSQSPRYKVAKRGQDVALRCDPISGHVSLFWYQQALGQGPEFLTYFQNEAQLDKSGLPSDRFFAERPEGSVSTLKIQRTQQEDSAVYLCASSLRDRVLAGGSGANVLTFGAGSRLTVL.

The chain combines TRBV10-3 with TRBJ1-2, with D perhaps TRBD1 (6 bases). The V end was cut by 9 bases, the J end by 0 bases, with 11 bases between. The germline V gene has CDR1 ENHRY and CDR2 SYGVKD. This CDR3 is 13 amino acids long. Here the CDR3 reads CAIRDTSNYGYTF. CDR3 nucleotides: TGTGCCATTCGGGACACTTCTAACTATGGCTACACCTTC.

The chain is built from TRBV12-5 and TRBJ2-5; possibly TRBD1 for D (6 bases). Germline-derived CDR1 and CDR2 are LGHNT and FRNRAP. Trimming shortened V by 1 base and J by 5 bases, and 11 bases separated the two germline ends. The CDR3 covers 14 residues. This CDR3 is CASGLGGGGETQYF. CDR3 nucleotides: TGTGCTAGTGGTTTGGGAGGGGGTGGTGAGACCCAGTACTTC.

This chain connects TRBV28 to TRBJ2-7, with 12 bases aligning to TRBD1. The CDR3 consists of 14 residues. CDR1 and CDR2 from the germline V gene are MDHEN and SYDVKM. With V trimmed by 3 bases and J by 11 bases, 8 bases remained unmatched. The CDR3 reads CASSLRDRGRSKYF. The CDR3 DNA reads as TGTGCCAGCAGTTTGAGGGACAGGGGGCGTTCTAAGTACTTC.

The V gene is TRBV5-4, the J gene TRBJ2-5, with 8 positions matching TRBD1. V shed 4 bases and J 9 bases; nucleotides not matched to a gene: 11. This CDR3 contains 14 residues. In germline, CDR1 is SGHNT, CDR2 YYREEE (reference sequence). CDR3 coding DNA: TGTGCCAGCAGCCCGGACGGGACAGGCCAATCCCAGTACTTC. Translation gives CASSPDGTGQSQYF.

The chain carries TRBV29-1 and TRBJ1-5, with TRBD1 identical over 9 bases. The CDR3 spans 14 residues. Germline V gene sequence: CDR1 SQVTM, CDR2 ANQGSEA. V gave up 5 bases and J gave up 5 bases; unmatched junction bases: 7. CDR3 coding DNA: TGCAGCGTTCCGACAGGGGGGTATGATCAGCCCCAGCATTTT. Translating it yields CSVPTGGYDQPQHF.

This clone has just one count. The rearrangement uses TRBV5-1 and TRBJ2-3; D is possibly TRBD2 (5 bases). V lost 0 bases and J 0 bases, leaving 8 bases between the germline ends. The CDR3 is 15 amino acids. Germline-derived CDR1 and CDR2 are SGHRS and YFSETQ. The CDR3 DNA reads TGCGCCAGCAGCTTGGGTGGGAGCAGCACAGATACGCAGTATTTT. This sequence encodes CASSLGGSSTDTQYF.